The 27 T cell receptor beta chains reported below all come from one sample, sequenced in a study of type 1 and type 2 diabetes patients. The PCR template was genomic DNA. The TCR beta CDR3 region was amplified using 30 forward and 13 reverse primers. MiXCR, run by TCRdb on the multiplex PCR reads, gives a single entry per CDR3 protein. The sample shows 250,000 or so distinct CDR3 sequences, over 45% of them seen only once. Material: peripheral blood mononuclear cells (PBMCs). These receptors all stem from a man between 18 and 29 years old with type 2 diabetes.

The table lists this clonotype with a count of one. The CDR3 here is CASRTLQGTYNSPLHF. CDR3 bases: TGTGCCAGCAGAACCCTGCAGGGTACCTATAATTCACCCCTCCACTTT. The chain joins TRBV10-3 to TRBJ1-6; possible D gene TRBD1, 5 bases. V was shortened by 10 bases and J by 2 bases, with 18 bases between the two germline ends. CDR3 length: 16 amino acids. Germline-derived CDR1 and CDR2 are ENHRY and SYGVKD.

The chain joins TRBV20-1 to TRBJ2-2; 9 nucleotides align to TRBD1. The CDR3 sequence is 15 residues long. From germline, CDR1 is DFQATT and CDR2 SNEGSKA (reference sequence). Losses at the gene ends were 3 bases for V and 6 bases for J; bases not matched to a gene: 8. The CDR3 here is CSARRTGDFPGELFF. Written as DNA, the CDR3 is TGCAGTGCTAGGCGGACAGGGGACTTCCCCGGGGAGCTGTTTTTT.

The chain links TRBV28 to TRBJ1-4, with a weak D call TRBD1 (5 bases). Germline CDR1 MDHEN, CDR2 SYDVKM. Trimming cost V 6 bases and J 4 bases, with 12 bases left between them. This CDR3 spans 14 amino acids. The CDR3 loop reads CASSLRQLNEKLFF. CDR3 bases: TGTGCCAGCAGCTTAAGACAGCTTAATGAAAAACTGTTTTTT.

This clonotype showed up just a few times. V and J are TRBV7-3 and TRBJ2-1; TRBD2 matches at 9 bases. Germline trimming cut 5 bases from V and 5 bases from J; bases unmatched to any gene: 7. There are 15 residues in the CDR3. Germline V CDR1 and CDR2: SGHTA, FQGTGA. CDR3 sequence reads: CASSPGLAFNNEQFF. DNA of the CDR3: TGTGCCAGCAGCCCCGGACTAGCGTTTAACAATGAGCAGTTCTTC.

The CDR3 bases are TGTGCCAGCAGTTTATCGACTAGCGGGAGCTACAATGAGCAGTTCTTC. Translated, it gives CASSLSTSGSYNEQFF. This rearrangement joins TRBV27 to TRBJ2-1; the match to TRBD2 covers 12 bases. V lost 0 bases, J lost 3 bases, and 0 bases stayed unmatched. The CDR3 is made up of 16 amino acids. Germline V lookup: CDR1 MNHEY, CDR2 SMNVEV (reference sequence).

The rearrangement joins TRBV25-1 to TRBJ2-5, with 10 bases that match TRBD2. Per the germline V gene, CDR1 is MGHDK and CDR2 is SYGVNS. The CDR3 is 17 amino acids. The V segment lost 1 base and the J segment 4 bases; nucleotides outside the gene matches: 9. The CDR3 sequence is CASSESGLAGDRETQYF. CDR3 in DNA: TGTGCCAGCAGTGAATCGGGCCTAGCGGGAGATCGAGAGACCCAGTACTTC.

This clonotype appeared once. The chain employs TRBV24-1 and TRBJ2-3; 10 bases align to TRBD2. The junction had 8 bases not matched to a gene; V was cut back by 7 bases and J by 2 bases. CDR1 is KGHDR and CDR2 is SFDVKD in the germline V gene. The CDR3 is made up of 16 amino acids. The DNA of the CDR3 is TGTGCCACCAGCCCGACTAGCGGGTTGTCCACAGATACGCAGTATTTT. It translates to CATSPTSGLSTDTQYF.

This clonotype has a handful of counts. The rearrangement links TRBV28 to TRBJ2-3, with D unresolved. V was pared by 6 bases and J by 2 bases, with 9 bases between. The CDR3 totals 13 residues. The germline CDR1 and CDR2 sequences are MDHEN and SYDVKM. Written as DNA, the CDR3 is TGTGCCAGCAGGCTGGAATCCACAGATACGCAGTATTTT. It is translated as CASRLESTDTQYF.

In this sample, this clonotype turned up a few times. This rearrangement joins TRBV9 to TRBJ2-5, with 9 bases matching TRBD1. The CDR3 extends over 15 amino acids. Germline values: CDR1 SGDLS, CDR2 YYNGEE. The J segment lost 4 bases and the V segment lost 3 bases, leaving 7 bases of the junction unmatched. In DNA, the CDR3 is TGTGCCAGCAGCGCACAGGGGGCAAGGGGAGAGACCCAGTACTTC. Amino acids: CASSAQGARGETQYF.

This clonotype was observed a few times. The rearrangement joins TRBV5-1 to TRBJ1-6, with TRBD1 matching over 9 bases. V lost 7 bases, J lost 9 bases, and 5 bases stayed unmatched. Per the germline V gene, CDR1 is SGHRS and CDR2 is YFSETQ. There are 13 residues in the CDR3. The CDR3 region has the DNA TGCGCCAGCCGGGACAGGGAATTTTCACCCCTCCACTTT. This translates into CASRDREFSPLHF.

The chain links TRBV10-1 to TRBJ2-7; possible D gene TRBD1, 6 bases. Germline V CDR1 and CDR2: WNHNN, SYGVQD (reference sequence). The CDR3 runs to 16 residues. Trimming stripped 0 bases from V and 5 bases from J, with 17 bases between. CDR3 amino acids: CASSESVTTGIDEQYF. CDR3 nucleotide sequence: TGCGCCAGCAGTGAGTCTGTAACCACAGGGATCGACGAGCAGTACTTC.

This chain links TRBV28 with TRBJ1-6; D is possibly TRBD1 (5 bases). The V end was cut by 1 base, the J end by 9 bases, with 7 bases between. From germline, CDR1 is MDHEN and CDR2 SYDVKM. This CDR3 has 13 amino acids. CDR3 bases: TGTGCCAGCAGTTTATCAGGGTCTTCACCCCTCCACTTT. This translates into CASSLSGSSPLHF. Supplemented by reference TRBV28 and TRBJ1-6, the full variable domain reads DVKVTQSSRYLVKRTGEKVFLECVQDMDHENMFWYRQDPGLGLRLIYFSYDVKMKEKGDIPEGYSVSREKKERFSLILESASTNQTSMYLCASSLSGSSPLHFGNGTRLTVT.

CDR3: CASSFTGGGYTQYF. In DNA, the CDR3 is TGTGCCAGCAGTTTTACAGGGGGCGGTTATACCCAGTACTTC. The rearrangement links TRBV27 to TRBJ2-5; 9 bases agree with TRBD1. Germline V gives CDR1 MNHEY, CDR2 SMNVEV (reference sequence). V lost 3 bases, J lost 8 bases, and 7 bases stayed unmatched. The CDR3 runs to 14 residues.

This clonotype was detected only a few times. For the CDR3, the DNA is TGTGCCAGCAGTGAAGTCGGTTCGGACACTGAAGCTTTCTTT. This gives the protein CASSEVGSDTEAFF. This chain links TRBV2 with TRBJ1-1; D remains unclear. CDR3 length: 14 residues. V was trimmed by 1 base and J by 3 bases, leaving 9 bases between them. Per the germline V gene, CDR1 is SNHLY and CDR2 is FYNNEI.

The chain carries TRBV10-2 and TRBJ2-7; 9 positions match TRBD1. The V gene's germline CDR1 is WSHSY and CDR2 SAAADI. V shed 4 bases, J shed 6 bases, and the junction held 7 bases outside the gene matches. This CDR3 spans 14 amino acids. CDR3 amino acids: CASSGRTGEREQYF. The CDR3 nucleotides are TGCGCCAGCAGTGGAAGGACAGGGGAACGCGAGCAGTACTTC.

This clonotype was counted a single time. The genes are TRBV20-1 and TRBJ1-1, with a weak D call TRBD1 (6 bases). V was clipped by 0 bases and J by 2 bases, with 13 bases between them. The CDR3 loop spans 15 amino acids. Per the germline V gene, CDR1 is DFQATT and CDR2 is SNEGSKA (reference sequence). CDR3 DNA sequence: TGCAGTGCTAGAGATCTAGGGGGAGGAAACACTGAAGCTTTCTTT. Its protein product is CSARDLGGGNTEAFF.

The chain couples TRBV19 to TRBJ2-7, with D maybe TRBD2 (6 bases). CDR1 and CDR2 (germline): LNHDA, SQIVND (reference sequence). CDR3 length equals 15 residues. V was trimmed by 1 base and J by 4 bases, leaving 14 bases between them. In nucleotides, the CDR3 is TGTGCCAGTAGTATAGTCCAGGCGGGGTCGTACGAGCAGTACTTC. As protein: CASSIVQAGSYEQYF.

This chain links TRBV6-2 or TRBV6-3 with TRBJ2-7; no definite D call. The CDR3 covers 12 residues. V lost 10 bases and J lost 5, with 15 bases in between. Per the germline V gene, CDR1 is MNHEY and CDR2 is SVGEGT. The CDR3 spells CATYNGVHEQYF. CDR3 sequence (DNA): TGTGCCACTTACAACGGAGTGCACGAGCAGTACTTC.

V gene TRBV9 combines with J gene TRBJ1-2; D might be TRBD1 (5 bases). The CDR3 is 16 amino acids. Trimming pared 3 bases from V and 3 bases from J, leaving 18 bases between. The germline gives CDR1 SGDLS, CDR2 YYNGEE. The DNA for the CDR3 is TGTGCCAGCAGCGCCGGAGATCAGGGCGACTACTATGGCTACACCTTC. Protein product: CASSAGDQGDYYGYTF.

This chain connects TRBV4-3 to TRBJ2-1; 12 nucleotides match TRBD2. This CDR3 is 16 amino acids long. CDR1 is LGHNA and CDR2 is YSLEER in the germline V gene. V was clipped by 0 bases and J by 5 bases; unmatched bases: 2. CDR3 amino acids: CASSQELAGGNNEQFF. CDR3 sequence (DNA): TGCGCCAGCAGCCAAGAACTAGCGGGGGGCAACAATGAGCAGTTCTTC.

This clonotype turned up a few times. The chain recombines TRBV7-2 with TRBJ2-5; 12 bases agree with TRBD2. Losses at the gene ends were 0 bases for V and 4 bases for J; bases not matched to a gene: 3. Looked up from germline, CDR1 is SGHTA and CDR2 is FQGNSA. The CDR3 has 16 amino acids. This CDR3 is CASSLASSGGGETQYF. The CDR3 coding sequence is TGTGCCAGCAGCTTAGCCTCTAGCGGGGGGGGAGAGACCCAGTACTTC.

This clonotype was found a few times. The chain couples TRBV24-1 to TRBJ2-3; TRBD2 aligns across 8 bases. CDR1 KGHDR and CDR2 SFDVKD come from the germline V gene. V lost 3 bases to trimming and J lost 4 bases; unmatched junction nucleotides: 2. CDR3 length equals 14 residues. CDR3 loop: CATSDARGADTQYF. The DNA for the CDR3 is TGTGCCACCAGTGATGCGCGGGGGGCAGATACGCAGTATTTT.

The V and J genes are TRBV27 and TRBJ2-7; D is perhaps TRBD1 or TRBD2 (5 bases each). Per germline, CDR1 MNHEY and CDR2 SMNVEV (reference sequence). Trimming took 0 bases from V and 0 from J, leaving 12 bases between them. This CDR3 region has 16 residues. CDR3 protein: CASSLSGVADSYEQYF. The CDR3 nucleotides are TGTGCCAGCAGTTTATCGGGGGTGGCAGACTCCTACGAGCAGTACTTC.

This clonotype was detected only a few times. The genes are TRBV2 and TRBJ2-2; 10 nucleotides match TRBD1. This CDR3 has 15 residues. Germline V gene sequence: CDR1 SNHLY, CDR2 FYNNEI. J gave up 6 bases and V 5 bases, and 6 bases lay outside the gene matches. The CDR3 region has the DNA TGTGCCAGCAGTTCGACAGGGGGCACGCCCGGGGAGCTGTTTTTT. Encoded protein: CASSSTGGTPGELFF.

The rearrangement links TRBV5-5 to TRBJ2-5; 11 positions match TRBD2. The CDR3 runs to 15 residues. Germline loops: CDR1 SGHKS, CDR2 YYEKEE (reference sequence). V was pared by 2 bases and J by 6 bases, with 6 bases of the junction left unmatched. The CDR3 loop reads CASSFYSGGEKTQYF. The CDR3 nucleotides are TGTGCCAGCAGCTTCTATAGCGGGGGGGAAAAGACCCAGTACTTC.

The chain uses TRBV7-9 and TRBJ2-3; D possibly uses TRBD1 or TRBD2 (5 bases each). Trimming cost V 3 bases and J 2 bases, with 9 bases left between them. Looked up from germline, CDR1 is SEHNR and CDR2 is FQNEAQ (reference sequence). The CDR3 covers 14 residues. The CDR3 sequence: CASSLGTNTDTQYF. DNA for the CDR3: TGTGCCAGCAGCTTGGGGACGAACACAGATACGCAGTATTTT.

This sequence joins TRBV7-3 and TRBJ2-7; tentatively, D is TRBD1 or TRBD2 (6 bases each). The germline gives CDR1 SGHTA, CDR2 FQGTGA. Trimming cost V 5 bases and J 5 bases, with 19 bases left between them. The CDR3 length is 15 residues. The CDR3 region has the DNA TGTGCCAGCAGCAAAACCCGCCAGGGGAGGAACGAGCAGTACTTC. This encodes CASSKTRQGRNEQYF.